This entry is about one TCR beta chain. What it recognizes is unknown. Measured with immunoSEQ multiplex PCR; TCRdb has only the in-frame clones, and not every one. Of 65,000 to 90,000 clones listed, roughly nine tenths are singletons. This specimen belongs to a study of OX40 agonist ivuxolimab in advanced cancers. Study outcomes and limitations: Blood T cells, both CD4+ and CD8+, expanded clonally by week 6 at 0.1 to 3.0 mg/kg.

Enrollment shut out patients with autoimmune disease history or systemic immunosuppression. Germline V gene sequence: CDR1 LGHNA, CDR2 YNFKEQ. V lost 0 bases to trimming and J lost 0 bases; unmatched junction nucleotides: 10. This CDR3 is 21 amino acids long. Sequencing used CD4+ or CD8+ T cells sorted from blood, obtained in a trial of the OX40 agonist ivuxolimab. J is TRBJ2-4 and V is TRBV4-2; TRBD2 matches 14 bases. The TCR was taken from an adult with an advanced solid tumor such as melanoma, head and neck, liver or kidney cancer. The CDR3 bases are TGTGCCAGCAGCCAAGATTTGGGGAGACTAGCGGGAGGGATAGCCAAAAACATTCAGTACTTC. It encodes CASSQDLGRLAGGIAKNIQYF.